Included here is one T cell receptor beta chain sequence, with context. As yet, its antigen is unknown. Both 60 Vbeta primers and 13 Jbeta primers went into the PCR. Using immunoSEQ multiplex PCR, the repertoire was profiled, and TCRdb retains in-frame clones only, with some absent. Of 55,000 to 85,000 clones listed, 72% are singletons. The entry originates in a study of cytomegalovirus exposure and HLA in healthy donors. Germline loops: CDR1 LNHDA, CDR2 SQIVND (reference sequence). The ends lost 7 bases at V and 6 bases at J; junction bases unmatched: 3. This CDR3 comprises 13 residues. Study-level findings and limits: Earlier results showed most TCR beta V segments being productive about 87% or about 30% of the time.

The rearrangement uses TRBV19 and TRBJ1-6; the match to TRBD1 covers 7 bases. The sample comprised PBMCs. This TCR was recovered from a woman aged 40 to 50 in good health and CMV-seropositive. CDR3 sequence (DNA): TGTGCCAGTAAGGGGGCGGGTAATTCACCCCTCCACTTT. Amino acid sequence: CASKGAGNSPLHF.